This T cell receptor beta chain was found in a study of blood T cell repertoires in COVID-19 (TCRdb year 2020). The study in broad terms: The collaborator samples originated in the United States, Italy and Spain and spanned the acute and convalescent phases of COVID-19. The prospective study material was composed of cDNA or gDNA derived from T cells, B-cell-depleted T cells, or PBMCs. Deeply sampled blood TCRbeta repertoires from subjects exposed to, actively infected with, or recovered from COVID-19 were included in the dataset. The repertoires were released in a freely available public database intended as a resource for research on the immune response to SARS-CoV-2. Samples came from the ongoing ImmuneRACE study (first 160 participants) plus 1,254 subjects from 6 global collaborators. The sample metadata nearly always contained a de-identified subject ID, COVID-19 status, age in years and sex. Where available, HLA class I and class II types were taken from metadata supplied by the sample provider and were not determined by assay-based typing. Here is what the overall study found, with its caveats: How much clinical and demographic metadata was included differed by source and by participant, and the metadata was provided uncurated.

TCRbeta CDR3 regions were amplified from genomic DNA by means of the immunoSEQ Assay, a bias-controlled multiplex PCR. The published analysis was carried out like this. The number of nucleated cells in each sample was estimated from the amplification of reference gene primers within the assay. To quantify the absolute abundance of each unique TCRbeta CDR3 rearrangement, sequence reads were collapsed and filtered. For each sample, productive Simpson clonality was calculated as the square root of Simpson's diversity index across productive rearrangements. Entries here come from immuneACCESS through TCRdb and include only in-frame sequences with V and J called. Some clones fail to appear in such tables; in the studies checked, an unresolved V gene covers under half of the shortfall, and the cause of the remainder is unknown. V, J and clone size reflect that table, while D and trimming were determined from the DNA. The sample table lists roughly 160,000 clones, roughly 91% of them with a count of one. The ten largest clones take up roughly 1.9% of the sample.

Another Seattle source contributed samples from volunteer blood donors who had recovered from COVID-19. Whole blood was collected in K2EDTA tubes by collaborating institutions according to the institutions' own protocols. For TCRbeta analysis, collaborators shipped samples in one of three forms: frozen whole blood, isolated PBMCs, or DNA extracted from either of those sample types. This clone was recorded only once. The antigen it recognizes is unknown. Base qualities are not at hand, and no much larger clone is one base apart. The germline V gene encodes CDR1 MNHNS and CDR2 SASEGT. From the cysteine up to the phenylalanine, the CDR3 has a length of 14 residues. Only the CDR3 part of the read is kept: 42 bases, read in frame from the first base. V is shortened by 2 bases, J by 4 bases, and the region joining them spans 11 bases.

The sequencing sample was made of peripheral blood. This sequence uses TRBV6-1 and TRBJ2-5; possibly the D gene is TRBD2, per 5 matching bases. The source of this sequence is a middle-aged man who had recovered from COVID-19. The CDR3 reads CASSENPGGETQYF. In nucleotides, the sequence is TGTGCCAGCAGTGAAAATCCAGGAGGAGAGACCCAGTACTTC.